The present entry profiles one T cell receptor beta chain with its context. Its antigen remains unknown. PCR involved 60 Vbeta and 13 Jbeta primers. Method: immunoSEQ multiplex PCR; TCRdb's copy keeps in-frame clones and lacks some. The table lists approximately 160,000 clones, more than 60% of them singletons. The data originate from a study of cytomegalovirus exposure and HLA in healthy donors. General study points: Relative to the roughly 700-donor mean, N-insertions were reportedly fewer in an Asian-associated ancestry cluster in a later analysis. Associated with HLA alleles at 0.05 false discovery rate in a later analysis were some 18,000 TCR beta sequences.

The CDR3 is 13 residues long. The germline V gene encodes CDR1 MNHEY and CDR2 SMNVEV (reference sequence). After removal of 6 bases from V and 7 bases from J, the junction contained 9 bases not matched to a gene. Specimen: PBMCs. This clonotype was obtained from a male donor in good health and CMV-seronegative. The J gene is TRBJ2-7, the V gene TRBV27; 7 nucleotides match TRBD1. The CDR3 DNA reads TGTGCCAGCAGGGAAGGGGGCAATCAGGAGCAGTACTTC. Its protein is CASREGGNQEQYF.